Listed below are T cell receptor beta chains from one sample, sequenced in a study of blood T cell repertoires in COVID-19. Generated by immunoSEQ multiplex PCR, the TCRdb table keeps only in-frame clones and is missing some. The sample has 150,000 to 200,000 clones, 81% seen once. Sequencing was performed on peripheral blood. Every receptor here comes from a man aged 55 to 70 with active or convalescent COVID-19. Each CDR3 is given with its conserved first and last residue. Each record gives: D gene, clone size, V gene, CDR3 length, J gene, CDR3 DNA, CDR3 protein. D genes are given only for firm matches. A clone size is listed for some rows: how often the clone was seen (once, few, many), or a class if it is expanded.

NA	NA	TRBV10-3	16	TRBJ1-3	TGTGCCATCAGTGGCTCCCAGGGGAGCTCTGGAAACACCATATATTTT	CAISGSQGSSGNTIYF
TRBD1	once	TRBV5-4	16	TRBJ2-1	TGTGCCAGCAGCTTGGGCATGACAGGGGGTCAGGATGAGCAGTTCTTC	CASSLGMTGGQDEQFF
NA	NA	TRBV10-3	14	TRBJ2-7	TGTGCCATCAGTTCGACAGGTGAGGGGTACGAGCAGTACTTC	CAISSTGEGYEQYF
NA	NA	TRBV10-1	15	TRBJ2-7	TGCGCCAGCAGTCGGAACACAGGGACCGGACGGAAGCAGTACTTC	CASSRNTGTGRKQYF
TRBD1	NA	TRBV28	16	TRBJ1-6	TGTGCCAGCAGCCGGACAGGGGGTAGGGATAATTCACCCCTCCACTTT	CASSRTGGRDNSPLHF
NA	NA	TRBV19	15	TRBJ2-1	TGTGCCAGTAGTATAGAGGGGACTGTCTACAATGAGCAGTTCTTC	CASSIEGTVYNEQFF
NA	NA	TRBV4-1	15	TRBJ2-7	TGCGCCAGCAGCCAAGATATAGGGAGCGGGTACGAGCAGTACTTC	CASSQDIGSGYEQYF
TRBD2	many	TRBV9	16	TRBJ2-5	TGTGCCAGCAGCGTAGGTGTAGCGGGAGATCGAGAGACCCAGTACTTC	CASSVGVAGDRETQYF
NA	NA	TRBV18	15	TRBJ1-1	TGTGCCAGCTCACCGTCCCTAATTGAGAACACTGAAGCTTTCTTT	CASSPSLIENTEAFF
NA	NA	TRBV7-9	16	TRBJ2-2	TGTGCCAGCAGCTTAGGGACTCTTCTTGATGACGGGGAGCTGTTTTTT	CASSLGTLLDDGELFF
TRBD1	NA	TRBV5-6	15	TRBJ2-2	TGTGCCAGCAGATTAGACAGGGGGCTTGTCGGGGAGCTGTTTTTT	CASRLDRGLVGELFF
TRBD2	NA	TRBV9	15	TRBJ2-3	TGTGCCAGCAGCGCACATGAGGGACTAGCAGATACGCAGTATTTT	CASSAHEGLADTQYF
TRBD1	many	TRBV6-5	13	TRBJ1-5	TGTGCCAGCACCCAGGACAGGAATCAGCCCCAGCATTTT	CASTQDRNQPQHF
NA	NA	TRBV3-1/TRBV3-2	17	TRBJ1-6	TGTGCCAGCAGCCAAGGGCCGCCGGGTCTTTTTGGTTCACCCCTCCACTTT	CASSQGPPGLFGSPLHF
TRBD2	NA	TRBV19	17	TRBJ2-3	TGTGCCAGTAGTATAAAGCAACTAGCGGGGTCGAGAGATACGCAGTATTTT	CASSIKQLAGSRDTQYF
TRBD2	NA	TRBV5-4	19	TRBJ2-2	TGTGCCAGCAGCACGAAACGAGGGAGCGGGAGGGCCAACACCGGGGAGCTGTTTTTT	CASSTKRGSGRANTGELFF
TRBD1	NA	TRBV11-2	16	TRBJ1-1	TGTGCCAGCAGCCTCGGGACAGGGGGCATGAACACTGAAGCTTTCTTT	CASSLGTGGMNTEAFF
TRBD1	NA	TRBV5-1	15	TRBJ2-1	TGCGCCAGCAGTAACGATCCGGGACAGTACAATGAGCAGTTCTTC	CASSNDPGQYNEQFF
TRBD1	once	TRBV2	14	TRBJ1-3	TGTGCCAGCATTGACAGGGGCCCTGGAAACACCATATATTTT	CASIDRGPGNTIYF
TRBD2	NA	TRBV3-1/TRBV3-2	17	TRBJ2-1	TGTGCCAGCAGCCAAGAGCTGTGGACTAGCGGGAGGGGAGAGCAGTTCTTC	CASSQELWTSGRGEQFF
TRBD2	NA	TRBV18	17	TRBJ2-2	TGTGCCAGCTCACCTCAGGAGGCTAGCGGGTACACCGGGGAGCTGTTTTTT	CASSPQEASGYTGELFF
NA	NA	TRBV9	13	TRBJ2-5	TGTGCCAGCAGCATTCTAGGGAGGGAGACCCAGTACTTC	CASSILGRETQYF
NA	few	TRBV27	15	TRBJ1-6	TGTGCCAGCAGTCCAGGACAGTCGCAGAATTCACCCCTCCACTTT	CASSPGQSQNSPLHF
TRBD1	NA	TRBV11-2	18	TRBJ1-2	TGTGCCAGCAGATCTCCGGGACAGGGGCCCCCTGGGGCCTATGGCTACACCTTC	CASRSPGQGPPGAYGYTF
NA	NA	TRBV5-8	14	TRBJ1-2	TGTGCCAGCAGCTTTGGGACGGAGGGATATGGCTACACCTTC	CASSFGTEGYGYTF
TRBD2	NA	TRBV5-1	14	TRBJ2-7	TGCGCCAGCAGCCTTAGCGGGAGGTGGGACGAGCAGTACTTC	CASSLSGRWDEQYF
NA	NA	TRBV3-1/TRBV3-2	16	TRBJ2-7	TGTGCCAGCAGCCCCCTCCGAACGGGAGTTATCTACGAGCAGTACTTC	CASSPLRTGVIYEQYF
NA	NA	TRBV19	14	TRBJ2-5	TGTGCCAGTAGTATACTGCCAGGCGGGAAGACCCAGTACTTC	CASSILPGGKTQYF
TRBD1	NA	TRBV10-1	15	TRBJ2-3	TGCGCCAGCAGCGTCGCACAGGGGGCGGTGGATACGCAGTATTTT	CASSVAQGAVDTQYF
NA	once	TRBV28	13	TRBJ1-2	TGTGCCAGCAGAAAAACAGGGTTGGCTGGCTACACCTTC	CASRKTGLAGYTF
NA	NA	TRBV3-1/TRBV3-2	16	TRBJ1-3	TGTGCCAGCAGCCAAGGGACATCTCACCGAAAAAACACCATATATTTT	CASSQGTSHRKNTIYF
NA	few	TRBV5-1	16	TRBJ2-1	TGCGCCAGCAGCTTGATCTTGGGCGGACAAGACAATGAGCAGTTCTTC	CASSLILGGQDNEQFF
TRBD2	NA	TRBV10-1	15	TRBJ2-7	TGCGCCAGCAGTGAGTCGGTGACTAGCGGCTACGAGCAGTACTTC	CASSESVTSGYEQYF
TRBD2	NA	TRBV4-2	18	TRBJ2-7	TGTGCCAGCAGCCAACTAAGCCCCTCCGGGACTAGTGTATACGAGCAGTACTTC	CASSQLSPSGTSVYEQYF
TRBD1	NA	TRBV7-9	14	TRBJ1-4	TGTGCCAGCAGCGAGGACAGGGTGGGTGAAAAACTGTTTTTT	CASSEDRVGEKLFF
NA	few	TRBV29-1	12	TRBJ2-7	TGCAGCGTTTCGGCTAGCGCCCACGAGCAGTACTTC	CSVSASAHEQYF
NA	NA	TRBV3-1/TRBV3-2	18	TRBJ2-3	TGTGCCAGCAGCCAAGATCGAAAAGGTAGCGGATCCACAGATACGCAGTATTTT	CASSQDRKGSGSTDTQYF
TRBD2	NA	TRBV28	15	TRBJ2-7	TGTGCCAGCAGTTTGCCATCTAGCGGCCACTACGAGCAGTACTTC	CASSLPSSGHYEQYF
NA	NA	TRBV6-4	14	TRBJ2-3	TGTGCCAGCAGTGACTCGACGGGGATGGATACGCAGTATTTT	CASSDSTGMDTQYF
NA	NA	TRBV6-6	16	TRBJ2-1	TGTGCCAGCAGTACCGACAGGATGAGCTCCTACAATGAGCAGTTCTTC	CASSTDRMSSYNEQFF